The 15 T cell receptor beta chains in this list originate from one sample, sequenced in a study of blood T cell repertoires in COVID-19. Sequencing was performed with immunoSEQ multiplex PCR; in TCRdb, only in-frame clones are kept and a portion is missing. The sample contains about 84,000 clones, around 83% of which appear only once. Specimen: peripheral blood. The receptors here all came from an older man with active or convalescent COVID-19.

The chain combines TRBV5-1 with TRBJ1-3; D unresolved. CDR3 length: 13 residues. From germline, CDR1 is SGHRS and CDR2 YFSETQ. V shed 3 bases and J shed 4 bases, with 8 bases lying between them. CDR3 bases: TGCGCCAGCAGCTCGGGTGACGGAAACACCATATATTTT. Translated, it gives CASSSGDGNTIYF.

A few counts support this clone. This chain uses TRBV7-8 with TRBJ1-2; D not certain. This CDR3 region has 12 residues. CDR1 SGHVS and CDR2 FQNEAQ come from the germline V gene. V shed 7 bases and J shed 8 bases, with 14 bases lying between them. CDR3 in amino acids: CASTREALGYTF. The CDR3 DNA reads as TGTGCCAGCACCCGGGAGGCCCTCGGCTACACCTTC.

The V call is TRBV15, the J call TRBJ2-1; 9 nucleotides match TRBD2. Germline V lookup: CDR1 LNHNV, CDR2 YYDKDF (reference sequence). V shed 4 bases, J shed 2 bases, and the junction held 3 bases outside the gene matches. This CDR3 comprises 15 residues. The CDR3, as DNA: TGTGCCACCAGCACAGGCGGGAGGGCCTACAATGAGCAGTTCTTC. It yields the protein CATSTGGRAYNEQFF. The complete variable domain, with remaining parts taken from reference TRBV15 and TRBJ2-1, reads DAMVIQNPRYQVTQFGKPVTLSCSQTLNHNVMYWYQQKSSQAPKLLFHYYDKDFNNEADTPDNFQSRRPNTSFCFLDIRSPGLGDTAMYLCATSTGGRAYNEQFFGPGTRLTVL.

V gene TRBV7-8 combines with J gene TRBJ2-2; TRBD2 aligns across 15 bases. Germline trimming cut 4 bases from V and 7 bases from J; bases unmatched to any gene: 4. This CDR3 region has 16 residues. The germline V gene encodes CDR1 SGHVS and CDR2 FQNEAQ. For the CDR3, the DNA is TGTGCCAGCAGCTCGGGACTAGCGGGAGGACACGGGGAGCTGTTTTTT. Its protein is CASSSGLAGGHGELFF.

The rearrangement links TRBV29-1 to TRBJ2-7; weak D call: TRBD2 (6 bases). The CDR3 spans 13 residues. Germline CDR1 is SQVTM and CDR2 is ANQGSEA. Trimming left V 4 bases short and J 2 bases short, with 12 bases between. The CDR3 DNA reads as TGCAGCGTTGCTCTGCGGGACCCCTACGAGCAGTACTTC. Protein: CSVALRDPYEQYF.

The genes are TRBV6-5 and TRBJ1-4; D gene unclear. Trimming cost V 6 bases and J 1 base, with 6 bases left between them. The CDR3 contains 13 residues. In germline, CDR1 is MNHEY, CDR2 SVGAGI. CDR3 region: CASSWRTNEKLFF. The CDR3 region has the DNA TGTGCCAGCAGCTGGAGAACTAATGAAAAACTGTTTTTT.

The gene calls are TRBV20-1 and TRBJ2-1; D not certain. This CDR3 is 11 amino acids long. The germline V gene encodes CDR1 DFQATT and CDR2 SNEGSKA (reference sequence). Trimming took off 2 bases at V and 6 bases at J, with 5 bases between the two ends. The CDR3 DNA sequence: TGCAGTGCTAGATTATTCAATGAGCAGTTCTTC. Translating gives CSARLFNEQFF.

The V call is TRBV7-3, the J call TRBJ1-1; D gene uncertain. There are 13 residues in the CDR3. Trimming shortened V by 1 base and J by 1 base, and 4 bases separated the two germline ends. Germline V gene lookup returns CDR1 SGHTA and CDR2 FQGTGA. In nucleotides, the CDR3 is TGTGCCAGCAGCTTAAGGCAGAACACTGAAGCTTTCTTT. This sequence encodes CASSLRQNTEAFF. The entire variable domain, with the rest obtained from reference TRBV7-3 and TRBJ1-1, is as follows: GAGVSQTPSNKVTEKGKYVELRCDPISGHTALYWYRQSLGQGPEFLIYFQGTGAADDSGLPNDRFFAVRPEGSVSTLKIQRTERGDSAVYLCASSLRQNTEAFFGQGTRLTVV.

This chain connects TRBV6-6 to TRBJ1-4; 7 nucleotides line up with TRBD1. This CDR3 has 15 residues. The V gene's germline CDR1 is MNHNY and CDR2 SVGAGI (reference sequence). With 5 bases clipped from V and 3 bases from J, the junction kept 6 bases outside the gene matches. The CDR3 protein is CASSSPQGANEKLFF. CDR3 coding DNA: TGTGCCAGCAGTAGCCCCCAGGGGGCTAATGAAAAACTGTTTTTT.

V is TRBV25-1 and J is TRBJ1-4; 7 bases are shared with TRBD1. This CDR3 is built from 13 residues. Trimming took 8 bases from V and 1 from J; bases not matched to a gene: 1. Germline V CDR1 and CDR2: MGHDK, SYGVNS. CDR3 in amino acids: CASRDRTNEKLFF. The CDR3 DNA follows: TGTGCCAGCCGGGACAGAACTAATGAAAAACTGTTTTTT.

V usage is TRBV24-1 and J usage is TRBJ1-2; D possibly corresponds to TRBD1 (6 bases). This CDR3 has 11 amino acids. The germline V gene has CDR1 KGHDR and CDR2 SFDVKD. The ends were cut back, 9 bases at V and 4 bases at J, with 8 bases in the middle. CDR3 bases: TGTGCCACCTCGGACAGCTATGGCTACACCTTC. As protein: CATSDSYGYTF.

The rearrangement uses TRBV5-4 and TRBJ2-2; a possible D gene is TRBD2 (6 bases). Trimming took off 4 bases at V and 8 bases at J, with 15 bases between the two ends. Looked up from germline, CDR1 is SGHNT and CDR2 is YYREEE (reference sequence). The CDR3 length is 14 residues. The CDR3 reads CASSRDLEGGELFF. CDR3 sequence (DNA): TGTGCCAGCAGCCGCGATCTGGAGGGAGGGGAGCTGTTTTTT. Looking up the rest from reference TRBV5-4 and TRBJ2-2 gives the full variable domain: ETGVTQSPTHLIKTRGQQVTLRCSSQSGHNTVSWYQQALGQGPQFIFQYYREEENGRGNFPPRFSGLQFPNYSSELNVNALELDDSALYLCASSRDLEGGELFFGEGSRLTVL.

This clone was observed a few times. The V call is TRBV6-5, the J call TRBJ1-1; D not resolved. Trimming removed 1 base from V and 0 bases from J, with 3 bases in between. The CDR3 has 13 amino acids. Looked up from germline, CDR1 is MNHEY and CDR2 is SVGAGI. CDR3 in amino acids: CASSYYMNTEAFF. CDR3 bases: TGTGCCAGCAGTTACTATATGAACACTGAAGCTTTCTTT.

The chain employs TRBV7-9 and TRBJ2-7; no firm D call. The CDR3 has 13 amino acids. Germline V lookup: CDR1 SEHNR, CDR2 FQNEAQ (reference sequence). V lost 1 base and J 3 bases, leaving 7 bases between the germline ends. The CDR3 sequence: CASSLVSHYEQYF. In nucleotides, the CDR3 is TGTGCCAGCAGCTTAGTCAGTCACTACGAGCAGTACTTC. Complete variable domain (other parts from reference TRBV7-9 and TRBJ2-7): DTGVSQNPRHKITKRGQNVTFRCDPISEHNRLYWYRQTLGQGPEFLTYFQNEAQLEKSRLLSDRFSAERPKGSFSTLEIQRTEQGDSAMYLCASSLVSHYEQYFGPGTRLTVT.

The CDR3 DNA follows: TGTGCCAGCAGCCGAACCTACGACAGTGCTGGAAATTCACCCCTCCACTTT. It is translated as CASSRTYDSAGNSPLHF. The J gene is TRBJ1-6, the V gene TRBV3-1 (or the pseudogene TRBV3-2); maybe TRBD1 (5 bases). The CDR3 runs 17 residues. V lost 4 bases and J lost 7, with 20 bases in between. Germline lookup yields CDR1 LGHDT and CDR2 YNNKEL (reference sequence).